Following are 26 T cell receptor beta chains from one sample sequenced in a study of T cells after yellow fever vaccination. TCRdb re-derived calls from the 5' RACE reads in MiXCR, one entry per CDR3 protein. This sample has approximately 260,000 distinct CDR3 sequences, with 13% found just once. The source material was CD4+ T cells sorted from PBMCs, sampled 45 days after the yellow fever booster vaccination. The receptor set was obtained from a man under 40 who received the YFV17D yellow fever vaccine.

The chain couples TRBV20-1 to TRBJ2-2; 7 bases match TRBD2. Unmatched junction bases numbered 6, after V lost 3 bases and J lost 5 bases. The CDR3 loop spans 14 amino acids. Per germline, CDR1 DFQATT and CDR2 SNEGSKA (reference sequence). The CDR3 nucleotides read TGCAGTGCTAGGCCGGGAGGCCTTACCGGGGAGCTGTTTTTT. Protein sequence: CSARPGGLTGELFF.

This clonotype was picked up a small number of times. The V and J genes are TRBV20-1 and TRBJ1-2, with a weak D call TRBD1 (5 bases). The germline V gene encodes CDR1 DFQATT and CDR2 SNEGSKA (reference sequence). This CDR3 spans 14 amino acids. Deletions cut 5 bases from V and 6 bases from J, with 19 bases between. The CDR3 region is CSARIEGSRNGYTF. The CDR3 nucleotides are TGCAGTGCTCGGATCGAGGGGAGTAGAAATGGCTACACCTTC.

The chain carries TRBV3-1 and TRBJ2-2; 8 nucleotides match TRBD2. There are 16 residues in the CDR3. The germline V gene has CDR1 LGHDT and CDR2 YNNKEL (reference sequence). V gave up 4 bases and J gave up 2 bases; unmatched junction bases: 6. In nucleotides, the CDR3 is TGTGCCAGCAGCCTCCTTAGCGGGGTCAACACCGGGGAGCTGTTTTTT. This translates into CASSLLSGVNTGELFF.

The sample holds a few counts of this clonotype. This chain connects TRBV7-2 to TRBJ1-1; the D gene is possibly TRBD1 (6 bases). Germline CDR1 SGHTA, CDR2 FQGNSA. There are 14 residues in the CDR3. Trimming left V 3 bases short and J 4 bases short, with 12 bases between. Here the CDR3 DNA reads TGTGCCAGCAGCTTCCAAGGAGGGGGCACTGAAGCTTTCTTT. Amino acids: CASSFQGGGTEAFF.

The gene calls are TRBV6-1 and TRBJ1-1; D unresolved. The germline gives CDR1 MNHNS, CDR2 SASEGT. V was pared by 4 bases and J by 4 bases, with 13 bases between. This CDR3 has 14 amino acids. The CDR3 spells CASSVFPEGTEAFF. The DNA for the CDR3 is TGTGCCAGCAGTGTCTTCCCCGAGGGCACTGAAGCTTTCTTT.

This clonotype came up a few times. The genes are TRBV29-1 and TRBJ2-2, with D possibly matching TRBD2 (6 bases). The CDR3 covers 13 residues. Per the germline V gene, CDR1 is SQVTM and CDR2 is ANQGSEA. V was clipped by 6 bases and J by 3 bases, with 11 bases between them. The CDR3 coding sequence is TGCAGCGTCAGGACTACTCACACCGGGGAGCTGTTTTTT. Protein: CSVRTTHTGELFF.

The chain recombines TRBV4-3 with TRBJ2-5; 8 nucleotides line up with TRBD2. Per germline, CDR1 LGHNA and CDR2 YSLEER. The CDR3 runs 17 residues. Trimming took 4 bases from V and 1 from J; bases not matched to a gene: 11. CDR3 sequence (DNA): TGCGCCAGCAGCCCAGACGGGGATAGCGGGACCCAAGAGACCCAGTACTTC. It encodes CASSPDGDSGTQETQYF.

The V gene is TRBV4-3, the J gene TRBJ1-2; D call uncertain. Trimming removed 1 base at V and 4 bases at J, with 7 bases between. Germline values: CDR1 LGHNA, CDR2 YSLEER. This CDR3 is 13 amino acids long. The CDR3: CASSQGPSYGYTF. The CDR3 DNA reads as TGCGCCAGCAGCCAAGGTCCGTCCTATGGCTACACCTTC.

The chain couples TRBV7-9 to TRBJ2-7; D perhaps matches TRBD2 (5 bases). Trimming cost V 5 bases and J 3 bases, with 14 bases left between them. Looked up from germline, CDR1 is SEHNR and CDR2 is FQNEAQ (reference sequence). The CDR3 totals 14 residues. The CDR3 nucleotides are TGTGCCAGCAGCCCAGGACCGGCGGGCTACGAGCAGTACTTC. Protein product: CASSPGPAGYEQYF.

As concerns this clonotype: The DNA is left out, because the CDR3 cannot be placed on it with certainty; the CDR3 is given as TCRdb lists it. This chain links TRBV7-5 with TRBJ2-4; the table's D call TRBD1 went unverified against the DNA. TRBV7-5 corresponds to a pseudogene. The CDR3 numbers 17 amino acids, ends counted. The CDR3 protein is CISVPGTGTGAKNIQYF.

The chain links TRBV7-2 to TRBJ1-4; D is ambiguous. Between the trimmed V and J ends, which lost 3 bases and 0 bases, there was a span of 8 bases. CDR3 size: 15 residues. Germline CDR1 is SGHTA and CDR2 is FQGNSA. The CDR3 is CASSFGQATNEKLFF. The CDR3 nucleotides read TGTGCCAGCAGCTTTGGGCAGGCAACTAATGAAAAACTGTTTTTT.

This clonotype has only a few counts. The V call is TRBV10-2, the J call TRBJ2-7, with 9 positions matching TRBD2. V lost 0 bases to trimming and J lost 0 bases; unmatched junction nucleotides: 6. The CDR3 is 17 residues long. Germline V gene data show CDR1 as WSHSY and CDR2 as SAAADI. For the CDR3, the DNA is TGCGCCAGCAGTGAGTCAGGTAGCGGGAGTAGCTCCTACGAGCAGTACTTC. Protein sequence: CASSESGSGSSSYEQYF.

This clonotype was recorded a few times. This sequence joins TRBV3-1 and TRBJ2-7, with 7 positions matching TRBD2. This CDR3 is built from 14 residues. Unmatched junction bases numbered 5, after V lost 4 bases and J lost 2 bases. Germline-derived CDR1 and CDR2 are LGHDT and YNNKEL (reference sequence). CDR3 region: CASSPREFPYEQYF. CDR3 nucleotide sequence: TGTGCCAGCAGCCCGCGGGAGTTCCCCTACGAGCAGTACTTC.

This clonotype was detected only a few times. The genes are TRBV4-3 and TRBJ2-3; 9 nucleotides line up with TRBD2. CDR1 LGHNA and CDR2 YSLEER come from the germline V gene. The length of the CDR3 is 15 residues. With V trimmed by 4 bases and J by 5 bases, 7 bases remained unmatched. The CDR3 reads CASSPGGSGRDTQYF. In DNA, the CDR3 is TGCGCCAGCAGCCCTGGGGGTAGCGGGAGAGATACGCAGTATTTT.

This clonotype has only a few counts. V and J are TRBV11-1 and TRBJ2-6, with 8 bases identical to TRBD1. The germline V gene has CDR1 SGHAT and CDR2 FQDESV (reference sequence). The CDR3 covers 19 residues. The V and J ends lost 5 bases and 0 bases, in that order; junction bases with no gene match: 12. The CDR3 nucleotides read TGTGCCAGCAGCCCCGGTACCGGGACAGGCCTCTCTGGGGCCAACGTCCTGACTTTC. This encodes CASSPGTGTGLSGANVLTF.

This clonotype was counted many times. The chain couples TRBV5-6 to TRBJ2-5; no definite D call. V gave up 3 bases and J gave up 1 base, with 10 bases separating them. The CDR3 contains 14 residues. Germline V lookup: CDR1 SGHDT, CDR2 YYEEEE. The CDR3, as DNA: TGTGCCAGCAGCTGGCCACATTCCCAAGAGACCCAGTACTTC. It is translated as CASSWPHSQETQYF.

The rearrangement joins TRBV20-1 to TRBJ2-7; the D gene is possibly TRBD2 (6 bases). The CDR3 has 12 amino acids. Germline CDR1 and CDR2: DFQATT and SNEGSKA (reference sequence). The ends were cut back, 6 bases at V and 6 bases at J, with 15 bases in the middle. The CDR3 is CSARGTAVEQYF. CDR3 DNA sequence: TGCAGTGCCCGGGGGACGGCCGTCGAGCAGTACTTC.

The chain has TRBV5-1 and TRBJ2-5; unclear D gene. CDR1 is SGHRS and CDR2 is YFSETQ in the germline V gene. The CDR3 covers 14 residues. V was pared by 4 bases and J by 3 bases, with 13 bases between. CDR3 coding DNA: TGCGCCAGCAGCAAAAACGGTGGCAAAGAGACCCAGTACTTC. Its protein product is CASSKNGGKETQYF. The full variable domain, in which reference TRBV5-1 and TRBJ2-5 provide the parts outside the CDR3, is KAGVTQTPRYLIKTRGQQVTLSCSPISGHRSVSWYQQTPGQGLQFLFEYFSETQRNKGNFPGRFSGRQFSNSRSEMNVSTLELGDSALYLCASSKNGGKETQYFGPGTRLLVL.

This chain joins TRBV5-4 and TRBJ2-5; tentatively, D is TRBD1 (6 bases). CDR3 length equals 14 residues. Trimming cost V 4 bases and J 4 bases, with 14 bases left between them. Germline CDR1 is SGHNT and CDR2 is YYREEE (reference sequence). Here the CDR3 reads CASSVYRELETQYF. DNA of the CDR3: TGTGCCAGCAGCGTCTACAGGGAGTTAGAGACCCAGTACTTC.

This clonotype was seen more than once but under ten times. The V call is TRBV10-1, the J call TRBJ2-7; TRBD2 might be the D (6 bases). Trimming left V 5 bases short and J 5 bases short, with 13 bases between. The CDR3 is made up of 13 amino acids. Germline V gives CDR1 WNHNN, CDR2 SYGVQD (reference sequence). Here the CDR3 DNA reads TGCGCCAGCAGTCACCACGAGCGGGACGAGCAGTACTTC. Translating gives CASSHHERDEQYF.

The V call is TRBV20-1, the J call TRBJ2-7, with D hard to call. Trimming cost V 1 base and J 7 bases, with 11 bases left between them. The CDR3 is made up of 12 amino acids. CDR1 and CDR2 (germline): DFQATT, SNEGSKA (reference sequence). CDR3 sequence: CSARGSQWEQYF. As DNA, the CDR3 is TGCAGTGCTAGAGGGTCACAATGGGAGCAGTACTTC.

The CDR3 nucleotides are TGCAGTGCGCAGACGGGACAGAAAACTGAAGCTTTCTTT. Translation gives CSAQTGQKTEAFF. The gene calls are TRBV20-1 and TRBJ1-1, with 7 bases lining up with TRBD1. After removal of 6 bases from V and 5 bases from J, the junction contained 9 bases not matched to a gene. The CDR3 extends over 13 amino acids. Germline values: CDR1 DFQATT, CDR2 SNEGSKA (reference sequence).

This clonotype was counted at least ten times. The chain carries TRBV7-2 and TRBJ2-2; D uncertain. The CDR3 covers 14 residues. Trimming removed 1 base from V and 5 bases from J, with 8 bases in between. Germline V lookup: CDR1 SGHTA, CDR2 FQGNSA. The CDR3 region has the DNA TGTGCCAGCAGCTTAGACGGAGCAACCGGGGAGCTGTTTTTT. Its translation: CASSLDGATGELFF.

The V and J genes are TRBV7-2 and TRBJ2-1; tentatively, D is TRBD1 or TRBD2 (5 bases each). The germline V and J ends were trimmed by 1 base and 6 bases, with 13 bases remaining between them. Per germline, CDR1 SGHTA and CDR2 FQGNSA. The CDR3 extends over 15 amino acids. CDR3 sequence (DNA): TGTGCCAGCAGCTTAGGTCGTGCTGGGGGCAATGAGCAGTTCTTC. Its protein is CASSLGRAGGNEQFF.

This clonotype was counted a few times. The rearrangement joins TRBV20-1 to TRBJ2-4, with D possibly matching TRBD1 (5 bases). The CDR3 consists of 14 residues. V lost 4 bases and J lost 0, with 10 bases in between. Germline loops: CDR1 DFQATT, CDR2 SNEGSKA (reference sequence). The CDR3 bases are TGCAGTGCTATCGACAGAAAAGCCAAAAACATTCAGTACTTC. Its protein product is CSAIDRKAKNIQYF.

This clonotype was counted between two and nine times. The J gene is TRBJ2-4, the V gene TRBV21-1; TRBD2, the D gene given by the table, was not confirmed from the DNA. TRBV21-1 is a known pseudogene. The CDR3 contains 14 residues. The CDR3, as DNA: TGTGCCAGCACGTCGAGCGGGGGAAAAAACATTCAGTACTTC. Its translation: CASTSSGGKNIQYF.